This TCR beta chain stems from a study of cytomegalovirus exposure and HLA in healthy donors. Both 60 Vbeta primers and 13 Jbeta primers went into the PCR. Repertoires were generated with immunoSEQ multiplex PCR, while TCRdb's copy carries only in-frame clones and drops some. The table includes about 160,000 clones, almost 80% detected once. V trimming: 4 bases; J trimming: 5 bases; junction bases outside the gene matches: 6. Germline V gene sequence: CDR1 MNHEY, CDR2 SMNVEV (reference sequence). This CDR3 has 16 residues. About this clone: The target antigen is unknown.

Findings and limits, study-wide: What a later analysis showed was that several of the most significant clusters appeared linked to common viral pathogens.

The V call is TRBV27, the J call TRBJ2-3; 13 bases map to TRBD2. Sample: PBMCs. The receptor's source is a man aged 25-45 years in good health and CMV-seronegative. The CDR3 is CASSSLLAGGKDTQYF. For the CDR3, the DNA is TGTGCCAGCAGTTCCCTACTAGCGGGGGGGAAAGATACGCAGTATTTT.